This TCR beta chain was recorded in a study of cytomegalovirus exposure and HLA in healthy donors. Study as a whole: Tens of millions of unique TCR sequences came from HLA-typed donors in an early release. Study findings and constraints: HLA-A and HLA-B allele assignments for most subjects were reportedly predicted accurately using TCR beta sequences. In vitro data verified a few CMV-associated chains as specific for CMV antigens.

Both 60 Vbeta primers and 13 Jbeta primers went into the PCR. This table comes from immunoSEQ multiplex PCR, and its TCRdb copy is limited to in-frame clones, with some not included. This sample yields more than 85,000 clones, of which approximately 71% are seen a single time; about 5.7% belongs to the top ten. CDR3 length: 14 residues. Germline CDR1 reads SNHLY; CDR2 reads FYNNEI. On this clone: The antigen is not known.

This receptor was taken from an older woman in good health and CMV-seropositive. Sequenced material: PBMCs. This sequence joins TRBV2 and TRBJ2-5, with 7 bases lining up with TRBD2. The J call may be faulty, since TRBJ2-7 better matches the DNA end. CDR3 nucleotide sequence: TGTGCCAGCAGTGAACGTGGACTAGTTTACGAGCAGTACTTC. Protein: CASSERGLVYEQYF.